There are a few counts of the clone carrying this T cell receptor beta chain. Trimming stripped 3 bases from V and 6 bases from J, with 12 bases between. This CDR3 is 13 amino acids long. CDR1 and CDR2 from the germline V gene are SGHTA and FQGNSA. This sample is part of a study of HIV-infected patients and healthy controls. MiXCR was run by TCRdb on the 5' RACE reads, yielding one entry per CDR3 protein. Of 70,000 or so distinct CDR3 sequences in the sample, about 16% are singletons; the top ten hold about 6%. The sequence derives from a human donor in good health. The rearrangement links TRBV7-2 to TRBJ2-7, with D maybe TRBD2 (5 bases). The material sequenced was CD4+ T cells from blood. CDR3 in DNA: TGTGCCAGCAGCTTGTCCCGGGGTATCGAGCAGTACTTC. It encodes CASSLSRGIEQYF. Combining the CDR3 with reference TRBV7-2 and TRBJ2-7 gives the whole variable domain GAGVSQSPSNKVTEKGKDVELRCDPISGHTALYWYRQSLGQGLEFLIYFQGNSAPDKSGLPSDRFSAERTGGSVSTLTIQRTQQEDSAVYLCASSLSRGIEQYFGPGTRLTVT.